A single sample is the source of the 23 T cell receptor beta chains below, sequenced in a study of Graves' ophthalmopathy and Graves' hyperthyroidism. RNA transcripts yielded amplified TCR beta CDR3 regions. In the first round, RT-PCR was carried out with HTBI primers, and a multiplex PCR formed the second round. TCRdb analysed the multiplex PCR reads with MiXCR anew, one entry per CDR3 protein. The sample lists hundreds of thousands of distinct CDR3 sequences; 35% to 50% were seen once. The sample was peripheral blood. The receptors here all came from an adult man with Graves' ophthalmopathy.

This clonotype was observed many times. The junction and the germline gene differ at one end; a read error may be behind it. The rearrangement joins TRBV7-7 to TRBJ1-5; D unresolved. This CDR3 region has 13 residues. CDR1 is SSHAT and CDR2 is FNYEAQ in the germline V gene (reference sequence). CDR3 sequence reads: CASSPNPYQPQHF. CDR3 sequence (DNA): TGTGCTAGCAGCCCCAACCCTTATCAGCCCCAGCATTTT.

CDR3 amino acids: CASSSSGGYNSPLHF. The CDR3 DNA sequence: TGTGCCAGCAGCTCTTCAGGGGGTTATAATTCACCCCTCCACTTT. The chain uses TRBV7-9 and TRBJ1-6; 7 nucleotides align to TRBD1. This CDR3 comprises 15 residues. The germline V gene has CDR1 SEHNR and CDR2 FQNEAQ (reference sequence). With 4 bases clipped from V and 4 bases from J, the junction kept 4 bases outside the gene matches. The whole variable domain, remainder taken from reference TRBV7-9 and TRBJ1-6, is DTGVSQNPRHKITKRGQNVTFRCDPISEHNRLYWYRQTLGQGPEFLTYFQNEAQLEKSRLLSDRFSAERPKGSFSTLEIQRTEQGDSAMYLCASSSSGGYNSPLHFGNGTRLTVT.

As for this clonotype: This CDR3 is missing its conserved last phenylalanine or tryptophan, likely due to a read error. It is unclear where the CDR3 begins or ends on the DNA, so no DNA is shown, and the CDR3 is as TCRdb lists it. CDR3 loop: CASSFEGTDPQL. This rearrangement joins TRBV7-2 to TRBJ2-7; the table's D call TRBD1 went unverified against the DNA. Germline V gene sequence: CDR1 SGHTA, CDR2 FQGNSA. The CDR3 spans 12 residues, counting both ends.

With respect to this clonotype: A junction end diverges from the germline sequence, so it may reflect a read error. This rearrangement joins TRBV4-2 to TRBJ2-5, with 7 bases matching TRBD1. Germline values: CDR1 LGHNA, CDR2 YNFKEQ. The CDR3 is 15 residues long. CDR3 DNA sequence: TGTGCCTGCAGCTCCCGACAGGGTAGCGTTAGAACCCAGTACTTC. Amino acid sequence: CACSSRQGSVRTQYF.

The chain joins TRBV11-2 to TRBJ2-5, with 11 bases matching TRBD2. This CDR3 comprises 16 residues. Germline values: CDR1 SGHAT, CDR2 FQNNGV. J was trimmed by 3 bases and V by 6 bases; bases with no gene match: 9. The CDR3 is CASSQRLAGRKETQYF. The CDR3 DNA is TGTGCCAGCAGTCAAAGACTAGCGGGGAGAAAAGAGACCCAGTACTTC.

The gene calls are TRBV12-3 or TRBV12-4 and TRBJ2-7; tentative D call: TRBD1 (5 bases). The CDR3 runs 14 residues. V was shortened by 9 bases and J by 2 bases, with 17 bases between the two germline ends. This chain's CDR3 is CASRRSGSPYEQYF. CDR3 nucleotides: TGTGCCAGTCGAAGATCAGGGTCCCCCTACGAGCAGTACTTC.

This clonotype turned up a few times. The CDR3 is CSAKALTNEKLFF. DNA of the CDR3: TGCAGTGCTAAGGCCCTGACTAATGAAAAACTGTTTTTT. The J gene is TRBJ1-4, the V gene TRBV20-1, with D unresolved. This CDR3 is 13 amino acids long. Between the trimmed V and J ends, which lost 4 bases and 2 bases, there was a span of 8 bases. Per the germline V gene, CDR1 is DFQATT and CDR2 is SNEGSKA (reference sequence).

This clonotype occurred many times. V is TRBV20-1 and J is TRBJ1-5; D call uncertain. CDR3 size: 12 residues. The V end was cut by 1 base, the J end by 3 bases, with 4 bases between. The germline gives CDR1 DFQATT, CDR2 SNEGSKA (reference sequence). The DNA for the CDR3 is TGCAGTGCTAGAGGGATCAATCAGCCCCAGCATTTT. This encodes CSARGINQPQHF.

This clonotype appeared many times. CDR3 in amino acids: CASSLGNPYEQYF. In nucleotides, the CDR3 is TGTGCCAGCAGCTTAGGCAACCCCTACGAGCAGTACTTC. This chain joins TRBV7-9 and TRBJ2-7; D is ambiguous. The CDR3 contains 13 residues. The germline V gene has CDR1 SEHNR and CDR2 FQNEAQ (reference sequence). The V and J ends lost 1 base and 2 bases respectively, with 6 bases between them.

Many counts were recorded for this clonotype. The chain is built from TRBV5-1 and TRBJ1-3, with 7 positions matching TRBD1. The germline V gene has CDR1 SGHRS and CDR2 YFSETQ. The CDR3 covers 16 residues. The ends lost 5 bases at V and 0 bases at J; junction bases unmatched: 8. CDR3 sequence reads: CASRVGTASSGNTIYF. The DNA of the CDR3 is TGCGCCAGCAGAGTCGGGACAGCCAGCTCTGGAAACACCATATATTTT.

The rearrangement uses TRBV2 and TRBJ1-5, with D perhaps matching TRBD1 (6 bases). Germline CDR1 reads SNHLY; CDR2 reads FYNNEI. CDR3 length: 16 amino acids. V lost 8 bases and J 3 bases, leaving 20 bases between the germline ends. The CDR3: CASPDSRTDTNQPQHF. The CDR3, as DNA: TGTGCCAGCCCCGATTCCCGGACAGATACCAATCAGCCCCAGCATTTT.

This clonotype was detected only once. The genes are TRBV12-3 or TRBV12-4 and TRBJ2-5; 8 nucleotides align to TRBD1. V lost 6 bases and J lost 4; bases outside the gene matches: 22. The CDR3 consists of 19 residues. CDR3 sequence (DNA): TGTGCCAGCAGCTCGAGAATTCTTGCAGGGGGCGCTATTCGAGAGACCCAGTACTTC. It yields the protein CASSSRILAGGAIRETQYF.

This clonotype was observed many times. The rearrangement links TRBV15 to TRBJ2-7, with 15 bases matching TRBD2. The CDR3 contains 18 residues. The V gene's germline CDR1 is LNHNV and CDR2 YYDKDF (reference sequence). The V and J ends lost 4 bases and 5 bases, in that order; junction bases with no gene match: 12. The CDR3 region has the DNA TGTGCCACCAGCACGAGCCGGACTAGCGGGAGGGCCATCCACGAGCAGTACTTC. The encoded protein is CATSTSRTSGRAIHEQYF.

This clonotype was seen a few times. The chain uses TRBV7-9 and TRBJ2-5, with a possible D match to TRBD1 (6 bases). V was cut by 4 bases and J by 2 bases, with 14 bases left in between. The CDR3 sequence is 15 residues long. Germline CDR1 is SEHNR and CDR2 is FQNEAQ (reference sequence). CDR3 nucleotide sequence: TGTGCCAGCAGCTATGGACAGTCTGAACAAGAGACCCAGTACTTC. As protein: CASSYGQSEQETQYF.

This clonotype was counted many times. This sequence joins TRBV11-2 and TRBJ1-2; TRBD1 is a possible D gene (6 bases). CDR3 length: 15 amino acids. V lost 5 bases to trimming and J lost 3 bases, with 16 bases between them. Germline loops: CDR1 SGHAT, CDR2 FQNNGV. CDR3 DNA: TGTGCCAGCAGCCCCCTGACAGGACTTGACTATGGCTACACCTTC. Residues: CASSPLTGLDYGYTF. Combining the CDR3 with reference TRBV11-2 and TRBJ1-2 gives the whole variable domain EAGVAQSPRYKIIEKRQSVAFWCNPISGHATLYWYQQILGQGPKLLIQFQNNGVVDDSQLPKDRFSAERLKGVDSTLKIQPAKLEDSAVYLCASSPLTGLDYGYTFGSGTRLTVV.

The J gene is TRBJ1-1, the V gene TRBV4-3; 7 nucleotides agree with TRBD1. This CDR3 comprises 14 residues. V lost 4 bases and J lost 10; bases outside the gene matches: 12. Per germline, CDR1 LGHNA and CDR2 YSLEER. Here the CDR3 DNA reads TGCGCCAGCAGCCCCCCGGGACAGATAATTGGAGCTTTCTTT. Translation gives CASSPPGQIIGAFF.

This clonotype showed up many times. V and J are TRBV2 and TRBJ1-2, with a tentative D call TRBD1 (5 bases). The germline CDR1 and CDR2 sequences are SNHLY and FYNNEI. CDR3 length: 14 amino acids. Deletions cut 11 bases from V and 2 bases from J, with 18 bases between. CDR3 coding DNA: TGTGCCGGCGTAGAGGGAGGGGTCAACTATGGCTACACCTTC. It codes for CAGVEGGVNYGYTF.

The rearrangement links TRBV6-1 to TRBJ1-2; D not resolved. With 7 bases removed from V and 7 bases from J, the gap between germline ends came to 16 bases. The CDR3 runs to 13 residues. The germline V gene has CDR1 MNHNS and CDR2 SASEGT. CDR3 nucleotide sequence: TGTGCCAGCATTACTGATAGGGCCGGTGGCTACACCTTC. Amino acids: CASITDRAGGYTF.

This clonotype was seen repeatedly, ten times or more. V is TRBV24-1 and J is TRBJ2-5, with a weak D call TRBD1 (5 bases). Germline V CDR1 and CDR2: KGHDR, SFDVKD. CDR3 length: 13 amino acids. V dropped 4 bases and J dropped 5 bases, with 10 bases sitting between them. CDR3 DNA sequence: TGTGCCACCAGTGAAAAAAAGGGGGAGACCCAGTACTTC. It translates to CATSEKKGETQYF.

This chain links TRBV6-5 with TRBJ1-1; the D is unclear. V shed 4 bases and J shed 0 bases, with 12 bases lying between them. Germline loops: CDR1 MNHEY, CDR2 SVGAGI. The CDR3 is 15 residues long. DNA for the CDR3: TGTGCCAGCAGTTTCGGAAAGAGTGTGAACACTGAAGCTTTCTTT. Its translation: CASSFGKSVNTEAFF.

This clonotype was seen at least ten times. The chain carries TRBV14 and TRBJ1-1; no reliable D call. Germline V lookup: CDR1 SGHDN, CDR2 FVKESK. Trimming took off 2 bases at V and 0 bases at J, with 1 base between the two ends. This CDR3 contains 12 residues. The chain's CDR3 is CASSQLNTEAFF. The CDR3 nucleotides are TGTGCCAGCAGCCAACTGAACACTGAAGCTTTCTTT. The full variable domain, with the rest looked up from reference TRBV14 and TRBJ1-1, is EAGVTQFPSHSVIEKGQTVTLRCDPISGHDNLYWYRRVMGKEIKFLLHFVKESKQDESGMPNNRFLAERTGGTYSTLKVQPAELEDSGVYFCASSQLNTEAFFGQGTRLTVV.

This clonotype was seen many times. The rearrangement uses TRBV20-1 and TRBJ1-1; D unclear. V shed 3 bases and J shed 11 bases, with 10 bases lying between them. The CDR3 consists of 10 residues. Germline-derived CDR1 and CDR2 are DFQATT and SNEGSKA (reference sequence). CDR3 coding DNA: TGCAGTGCTAGGGAGGACGGGGCTTTCTTT. Translating it yields CSAREDGAFF.

In this sample, this clonotype turned up a few times. The rearrangement joins TRBV5-4 to TRBJ1-6; D remains unclear. V lost 2 bases, J lost 9 bases, and 9 bases lay in between. The length of the CDR3 is 13 residues. Germline V gene data show CDR1 as SGHNT and CDR2 as YYREEE (reference sequence). CDR3 sequence reads: CASSLGPSSPLHF. In DNA, the CDR3 is TGTGCCAGCAGCTTAGGGCCTAGTTCACCCCTCCACTTT.